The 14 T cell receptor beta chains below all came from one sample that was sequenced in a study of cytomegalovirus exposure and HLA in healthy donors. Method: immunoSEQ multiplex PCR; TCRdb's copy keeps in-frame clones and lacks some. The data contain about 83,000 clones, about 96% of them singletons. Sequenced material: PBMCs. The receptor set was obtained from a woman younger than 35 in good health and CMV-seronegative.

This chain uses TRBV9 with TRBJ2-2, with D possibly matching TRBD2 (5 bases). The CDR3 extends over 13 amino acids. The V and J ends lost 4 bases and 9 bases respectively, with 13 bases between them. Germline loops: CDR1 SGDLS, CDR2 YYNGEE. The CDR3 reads CASSIGLTRELFF. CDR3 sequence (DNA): TGTGCCAGCAGCATAGGACTGACGAGGGAGCTGTTTTTT.

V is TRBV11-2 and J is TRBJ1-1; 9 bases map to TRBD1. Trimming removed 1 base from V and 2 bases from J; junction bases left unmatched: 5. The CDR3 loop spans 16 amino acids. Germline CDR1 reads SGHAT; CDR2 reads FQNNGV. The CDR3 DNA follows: TGTGCCAGCAGCTTAGTAGTCACAGGGGGCAACACTGAAGCTTTCTTT. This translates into CASSLVVTGGNTEAFF.

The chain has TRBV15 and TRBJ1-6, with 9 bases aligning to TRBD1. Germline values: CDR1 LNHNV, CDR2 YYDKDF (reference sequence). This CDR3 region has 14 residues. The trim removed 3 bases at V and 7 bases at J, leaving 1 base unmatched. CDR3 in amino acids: CATSRGQGNSPLHF. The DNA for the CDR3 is TGTGCCACCAGCAGGGGACAGGGCAATTCACCCCTCCACTTT. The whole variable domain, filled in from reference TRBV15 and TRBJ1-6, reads DAMVIQNPRYQVTQFGKPVTLSCSQTLNHNVMYWYQQKSSQAPKLLFHYYDKDFNNEADTPDNFQSRRPNTSFCFLDIRSPGLGDTAMYLCATSRGQGNSPLHFGNGTRLTVT.

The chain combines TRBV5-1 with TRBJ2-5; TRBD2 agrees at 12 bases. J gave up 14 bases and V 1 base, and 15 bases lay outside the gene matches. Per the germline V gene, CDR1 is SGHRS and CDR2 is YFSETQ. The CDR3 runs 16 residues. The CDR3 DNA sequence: TGCGCCAGCAGCTTGTCCTTTCGTCTAGCGGGAGGGCCCGTCTACTTC. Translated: CASSLSFRLAGGPVYF.

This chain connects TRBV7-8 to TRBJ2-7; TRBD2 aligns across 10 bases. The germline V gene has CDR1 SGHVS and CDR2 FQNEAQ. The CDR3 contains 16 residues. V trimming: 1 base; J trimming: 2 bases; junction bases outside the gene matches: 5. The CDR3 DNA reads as TGTGCCAGCAGCTTAGTCTTTAGCGGGGGGACCTACGAGCAGTACTTC. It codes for CASSLVFSGGTYEQYF.

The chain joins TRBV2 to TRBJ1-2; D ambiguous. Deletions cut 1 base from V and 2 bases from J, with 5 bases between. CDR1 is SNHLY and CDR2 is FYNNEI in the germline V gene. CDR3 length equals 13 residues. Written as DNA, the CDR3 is TGTGCCAGCAGTGAAGAACAGAACTATGGCTACACCTTC. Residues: CASSEEQNYGYTF.

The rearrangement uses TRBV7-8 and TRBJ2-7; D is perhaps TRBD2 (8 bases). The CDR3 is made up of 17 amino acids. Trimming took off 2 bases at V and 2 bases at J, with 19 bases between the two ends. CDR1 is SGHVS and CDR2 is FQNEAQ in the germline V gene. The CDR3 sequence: CASSLPHSGTETYEQYF. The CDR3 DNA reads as TGTGCCAGCAGCTTACCGCATAGCGGGACAGAAACCTACGAGCAGTACTTC. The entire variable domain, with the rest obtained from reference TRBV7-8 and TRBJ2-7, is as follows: GAGVSQSPRYKVAKRGQDVALRCDPISGHVSLFWYQQALGQGPEFLTYFQNEAQLDKSGLPSDRFFAERPEGSVSTLKIQRTQQEDSAVYLCASSLPHSGTETYEQYFGPGTRLTVT.

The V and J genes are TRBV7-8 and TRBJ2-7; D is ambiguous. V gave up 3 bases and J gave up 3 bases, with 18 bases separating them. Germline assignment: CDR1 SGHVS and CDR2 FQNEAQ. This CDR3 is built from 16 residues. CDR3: CASSFRPVELGYEQYF. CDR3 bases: TGTGCCAGCAGCTTCCGACCCGTGGAGTTGGGCTACGAGCAGTACTTC.

The CDR3 loop is CASEDSWGNQPQHF. The CDR3 DNA reads TGTGCCAGCGAGGATAGTTGGGGCAATCAGCCCCAGCATTTT. The chain has TRBV6-1 and TRBJ1-5; D call uncertain. The CDR3 contains 14 residues. The germline CDR1 and CDR2 sequences are MNHNS and SASEGT. Between the trimmed V and J ends, which lost 8 bases and 2 bases, there was a span of 13 bases.

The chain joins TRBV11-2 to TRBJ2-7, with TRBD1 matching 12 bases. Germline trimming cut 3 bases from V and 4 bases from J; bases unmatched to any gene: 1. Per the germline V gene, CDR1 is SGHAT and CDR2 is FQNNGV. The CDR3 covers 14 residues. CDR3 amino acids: CASSLGQGAYEQYF. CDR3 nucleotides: TGTGCCAGCAGCTTGGGACAGGGGGCGTACGAGCAGTACTTC.

In DNA, the CDR3 is TGTGCCAGCAGCCACAAAGGTAGCGGGCCTAGAGGGGAGACCCAGTACTTC. This sequence encodes CASSHKGSGPRGETQYF. The V and J genes are TRBV7-9 and TRBJ2-5; TRBD2 aligns across 7 bases. Per germline, CDR1 SEHNR and CDR2 FQNEAQ (reference sequence). V was pared by 5 bases and J by 5 bases, with 17 bases of the junction left unmatched. This CDR3 contains 17 residues.

CDR3 nucleotides: TGTGCCAGCACCCTCTGGGGTCTAGCGGGAGGAATCGGGGAGCTGTTTTTT. This sequence encodes CASTLWGLAGGIGELFF. The V gene is TRBV28, the J gene TRBJ2-2; 11 bases line up with TRBD2. The germline gives CDR1 MDHEN, CDR2 SYDVKM. The CDR3 runs 17 residues. V gave up 7 bases and J gave up 7 bases; unmatched junction bases: 14.

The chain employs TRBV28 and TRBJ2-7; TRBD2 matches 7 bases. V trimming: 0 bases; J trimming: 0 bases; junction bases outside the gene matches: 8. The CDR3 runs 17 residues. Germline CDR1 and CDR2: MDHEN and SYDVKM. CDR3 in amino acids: CASSLWAGVEGSYEQYF. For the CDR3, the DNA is TGTGCCAGCAGTTTATGGGCGGGAGTAGAAGGCTCCTACGAGCAGTACTTC.

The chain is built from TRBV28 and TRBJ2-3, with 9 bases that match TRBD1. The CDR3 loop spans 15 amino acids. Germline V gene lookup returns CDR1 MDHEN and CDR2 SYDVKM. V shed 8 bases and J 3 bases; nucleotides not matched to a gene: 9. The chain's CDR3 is CASFGQGLATDTQYF. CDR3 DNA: TGTGCCAGCTTTGGACAGGGGCTAGCGACAGATACGCAGTATTTT.